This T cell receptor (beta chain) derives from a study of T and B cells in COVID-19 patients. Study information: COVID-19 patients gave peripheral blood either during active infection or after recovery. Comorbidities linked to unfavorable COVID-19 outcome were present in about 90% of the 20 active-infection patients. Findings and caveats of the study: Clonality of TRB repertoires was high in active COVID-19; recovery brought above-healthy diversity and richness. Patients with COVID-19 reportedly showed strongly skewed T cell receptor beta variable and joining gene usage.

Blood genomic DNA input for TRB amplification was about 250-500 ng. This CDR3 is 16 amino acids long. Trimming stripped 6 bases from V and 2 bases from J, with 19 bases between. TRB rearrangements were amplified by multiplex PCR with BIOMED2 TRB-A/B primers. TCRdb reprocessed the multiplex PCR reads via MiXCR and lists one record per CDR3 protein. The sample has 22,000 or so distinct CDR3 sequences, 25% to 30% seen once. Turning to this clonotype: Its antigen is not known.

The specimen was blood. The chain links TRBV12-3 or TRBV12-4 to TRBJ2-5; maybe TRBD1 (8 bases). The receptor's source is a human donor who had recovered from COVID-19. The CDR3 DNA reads TGTGCCAGCAGCAACACAGGGGGGGGCCGTCAAGAGACCCAGTACTTC. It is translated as CASSNTGGGRQETQYF.